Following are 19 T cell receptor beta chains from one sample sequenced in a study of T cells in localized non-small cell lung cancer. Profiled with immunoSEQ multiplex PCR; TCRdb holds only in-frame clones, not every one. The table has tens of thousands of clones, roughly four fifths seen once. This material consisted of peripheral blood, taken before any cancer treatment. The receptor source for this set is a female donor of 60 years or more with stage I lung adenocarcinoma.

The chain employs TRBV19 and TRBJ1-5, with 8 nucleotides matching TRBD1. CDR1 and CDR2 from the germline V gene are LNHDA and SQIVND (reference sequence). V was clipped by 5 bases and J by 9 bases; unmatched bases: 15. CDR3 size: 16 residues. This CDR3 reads CASSYEISGGFRPQHF. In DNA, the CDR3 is TGTGCCAGTAGTTATGAGATCTCAGGGGGCTTTCGGCCCCAGCATTTT.

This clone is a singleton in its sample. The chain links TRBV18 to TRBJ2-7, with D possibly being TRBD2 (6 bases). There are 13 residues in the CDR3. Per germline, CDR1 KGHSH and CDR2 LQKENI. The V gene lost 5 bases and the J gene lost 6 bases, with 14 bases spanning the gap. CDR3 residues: CASSDFPSVEQYF. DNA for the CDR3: TGTGCCAGCTCAGACTTCCCTAGCGTCGAGCAGTACTTC.

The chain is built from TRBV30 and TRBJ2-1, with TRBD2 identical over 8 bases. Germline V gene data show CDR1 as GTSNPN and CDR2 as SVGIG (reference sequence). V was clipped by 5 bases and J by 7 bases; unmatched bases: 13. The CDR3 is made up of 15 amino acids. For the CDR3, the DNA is TGTGCCTGGGCCCAGGGCAGCGGGAGTTCGAATGAGCAGTTCTTC. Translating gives CAWAQGSGSSNEQFF.

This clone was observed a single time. CDR3 DNA: TGTGCCAGCTCACCACGGCCAGATAACTATGGCTACACCTTC. Translating it yields CASSPRPDNYGYTF. This rearrangement joins TRBV18 to TRBJ1-2; D gene ambiguous. V was shortened by 1 base and J by 1 base, with 7 bases between the two germline ends. CDR3 length: 14 amino acids. Germline assignment: CDR1 KGHSH and CDR2 LQKENI.

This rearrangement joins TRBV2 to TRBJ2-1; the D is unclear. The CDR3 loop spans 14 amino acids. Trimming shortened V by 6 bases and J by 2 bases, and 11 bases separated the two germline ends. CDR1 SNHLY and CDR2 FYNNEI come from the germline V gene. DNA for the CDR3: TGTGCCAGCAGGGCGGCCGCGGCCTACAATGAGCAGTTCTTC. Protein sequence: CASRAAAAYNEQFF.

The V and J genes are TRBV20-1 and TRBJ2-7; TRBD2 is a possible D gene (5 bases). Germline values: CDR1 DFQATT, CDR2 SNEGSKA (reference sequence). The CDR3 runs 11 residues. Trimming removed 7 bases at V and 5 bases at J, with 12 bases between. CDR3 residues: CSGAPGNEQYF. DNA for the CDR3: TGCAGTGGGGCACCGGGGAACGAGCAGTACTTC.

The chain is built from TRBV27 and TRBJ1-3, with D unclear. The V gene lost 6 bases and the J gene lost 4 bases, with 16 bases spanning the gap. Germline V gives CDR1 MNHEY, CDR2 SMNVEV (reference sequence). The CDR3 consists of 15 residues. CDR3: CASSREAGPGNTIYF. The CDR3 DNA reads TGTGCCAGCAGCCGGGAAGCGGGTCCCGGAAACACCATATATTTT.

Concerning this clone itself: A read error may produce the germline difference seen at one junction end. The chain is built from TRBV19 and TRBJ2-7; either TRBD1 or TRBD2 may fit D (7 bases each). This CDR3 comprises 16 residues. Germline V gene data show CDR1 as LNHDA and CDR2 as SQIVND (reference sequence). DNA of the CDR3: TGTGCCAGCAGTAAAGGCCAGGGGGGGAATACCTACGAGCAGTACTTC. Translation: CASSKGQGGNTYEQYF.

The CDR3 region has the DNA TGTGCCAGCAGCTTAAGGGGTCGGAGCTCCTACGAGCAGTACTTC. Its protein is CASSLRGRSSYEQYF. This chain joins TRBV7-8 and TRBJ2-7; perhaps TRBD1 as D (5 bases). CDR1 and CDR2 (germline): SGHVS, FQNEAQ. V dropped 2 bases and J dropped 0 bases, with 11 bases sitting between them. The CDR3 extends over 15 amino acids.

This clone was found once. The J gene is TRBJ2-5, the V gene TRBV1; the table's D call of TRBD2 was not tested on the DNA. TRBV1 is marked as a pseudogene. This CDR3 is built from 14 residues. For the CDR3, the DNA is TGCACCAGCAGCCCGGGCGGGGGAAGGGAGACCCAGTACTTC. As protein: CTSSPGGGRETQYF.

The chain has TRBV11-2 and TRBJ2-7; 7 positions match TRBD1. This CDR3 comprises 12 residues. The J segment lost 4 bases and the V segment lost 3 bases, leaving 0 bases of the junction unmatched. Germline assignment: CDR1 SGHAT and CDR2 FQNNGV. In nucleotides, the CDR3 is TGTGCCAGCAGCTTGACAGGGTACGAGCAGTACTTC. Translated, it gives CASSLTGYEQYF.

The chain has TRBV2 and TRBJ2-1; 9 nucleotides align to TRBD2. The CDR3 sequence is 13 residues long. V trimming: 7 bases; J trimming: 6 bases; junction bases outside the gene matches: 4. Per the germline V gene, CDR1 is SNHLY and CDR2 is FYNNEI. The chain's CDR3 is CASNPSGTNEQFF. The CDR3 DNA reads TGTGCCAGCAACCCTAGCGGGACCAATGAGCAGTTCTTC.

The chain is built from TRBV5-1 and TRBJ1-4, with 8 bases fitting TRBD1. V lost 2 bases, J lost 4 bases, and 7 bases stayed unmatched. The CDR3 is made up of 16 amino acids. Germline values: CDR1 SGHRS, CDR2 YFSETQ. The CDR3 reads CASSLSGQGFNEKLFF. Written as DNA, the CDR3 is TGCGCCAGCAGCTTATCCGGACAGGGATTTAATGAAAAACTGTTTTTT. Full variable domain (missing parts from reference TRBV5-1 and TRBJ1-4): KAGVTQTPRYLIKTRGQQVTLSCSPISGHRSVSWYQQTPGQGLQFLFEYFSETQRNKGNFPGRFSGRQFSNSRSEMNVSTLELGDSALYLCASSLSGQGFNEKLFFGSGTQLSVL.

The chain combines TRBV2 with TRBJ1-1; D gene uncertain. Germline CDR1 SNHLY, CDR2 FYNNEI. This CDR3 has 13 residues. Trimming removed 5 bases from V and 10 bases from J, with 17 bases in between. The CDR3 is CASSSPDRVGAFF. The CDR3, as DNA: TGTGCCAGCAGTTCCCCGGACCGGGTCGGAGCTTTCTTT.

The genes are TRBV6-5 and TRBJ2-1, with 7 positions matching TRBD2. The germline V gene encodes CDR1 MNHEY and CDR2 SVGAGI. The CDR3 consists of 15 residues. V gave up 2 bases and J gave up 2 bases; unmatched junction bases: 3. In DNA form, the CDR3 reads TGTGCCAGCAGTTACGGCCTAGCGGCCTACAATGAGCAGTTCTTC. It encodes CASSYGLAAYNEQFF.

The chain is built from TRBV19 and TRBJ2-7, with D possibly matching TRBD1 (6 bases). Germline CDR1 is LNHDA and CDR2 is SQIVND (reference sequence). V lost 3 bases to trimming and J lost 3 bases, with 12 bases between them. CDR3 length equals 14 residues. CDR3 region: CASSMGAWNYEQYF. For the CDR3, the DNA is TGTGCCAGTAGTATGGGGGCCTGGAACTACGAGCAGTACTTC.

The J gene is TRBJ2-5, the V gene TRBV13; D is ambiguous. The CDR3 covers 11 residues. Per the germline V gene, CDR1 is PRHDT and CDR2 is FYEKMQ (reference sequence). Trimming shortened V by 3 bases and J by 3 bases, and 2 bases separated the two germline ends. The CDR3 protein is CASSFEETQYF. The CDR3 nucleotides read TGTGCCAGCAGCTTTGAAGAGACCCAGTACTTC. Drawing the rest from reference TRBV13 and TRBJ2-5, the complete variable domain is AAGVIQSPRHLIKEKRETATLKCYPIPRHDTVYWYQQGPGQDPQFLISFYEKMQSDKGSIPDRFSAQQFSDYHSELNMSSLELGDSALYFCASSFEETQYFGPGTRLLVL.

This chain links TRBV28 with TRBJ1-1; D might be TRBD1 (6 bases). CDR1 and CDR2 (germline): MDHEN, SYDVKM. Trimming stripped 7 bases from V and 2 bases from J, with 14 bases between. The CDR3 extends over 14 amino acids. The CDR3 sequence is CASTTWGANTEAFF. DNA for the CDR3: TGTGCCAGCACTACGTGGGGGGCAAACACTGAAGCTTTCTTT.

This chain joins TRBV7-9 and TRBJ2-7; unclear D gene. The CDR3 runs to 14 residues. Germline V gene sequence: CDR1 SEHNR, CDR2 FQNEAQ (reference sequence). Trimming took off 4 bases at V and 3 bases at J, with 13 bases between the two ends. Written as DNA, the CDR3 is TGTGCCAGCAGCTCTACAGCAGAATACTACGAGCAGTACTTC. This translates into CASSSTAEYYEQYF.